A single sample gave rise to the 14 T cell receptor beta chains below, sequenced in a study of technical replicates of blood from a handful of donors. Here immunoSEQ multiplex PCR was the method, and the copy in TCRdb shows in-frame clones only, minus some. In the table there are 76,000 or so clones, about 91% of which are singletons. Material for sequencing was T cells isolated from PBMCs. The receptors originated from a human donor in good health.

This clone has just a few counts. This chain joins TRBV2 and TRBJ1-1; TRBD1 matches at 8 bases. The V and J ends lost 6 bases and 5 bases, in that order; junction bases with no gene match: 8. In germline, CDR1 is SNHLY, CDR2 FYNNEI. CDR3 length: 14 residues. The CDR3 nucleotides are TGTGCCAGCAGGGGCGACAGGGGAAGTACTGAAGCTTTCTTT. Translation gives CASRGDRGSTEAFF.

The genes are TRBV5-1 and TRBJ1-1; D may be TRBD1 (5 bases). The germline V gene encodes CDR1 SGHRS and CDR2 YFSETQ. With 0 bases removed from V and 1 base from J, the gap between germline ends came to 10 bases. This CDR3 spans 15 amino acids. DNA of the CDR3: TGCGCCAGCAGCTTGGGGCTCGACAGGAACACTGAAGCTTTCTTT. This gives the protein CASSLGLDRNTEAFF.

The chain employs TRBV9 and TRBJ1-6, with 7 bases matching TRBD1. The CDR3 sequence is 17 residues long. In germline, CDR1 is SGDLS, CDR2 YYNGEE. The V segment lost 3 bases and the J segment 14 bases; nucleotides outside the gene matches: 20. The CDR3 loop is CASSASGAGGNLHSLHF. CDR3 coding DNA: TGTGCCAGCAGCGCCTCTGGGGCAGGGGGTAATCTTCATTCCCTCCACTTT. Drawing the rest from reference TRBV9 and TRBJ1-6, the complete variable domain is DSGVTQTPKHLITATGQRVTLRCSPRSGDLSVYWYQQSLDQGLQFLIQYYNGEERAKGNILERFSAQQFPDLHSELNLSSLELGDSALYFCASSASGAGGNLHSLHFGNGTRLTVT.

V usage is TRBV6-1 and J usage is TRBJ1-1, with no clear D. The V and J ends lost 6 bases and 11 bases respectively, with 13 bases between them. Germline V gives CDR1 MNHNS, CDR2 SASEGT. The CDR3 is 11 residues long. The CDR3 sequence is CASSLVLEAFF. CDR3 DNA sequence: TGTGCCAGCAGCCTCGTCTTAGAGGCTTTCTTT.

The chain links TRBV4-1 to TRBJ1-2, with 9 bases fitting TRBD1. Germline V gene lookup returns CDR1 MGHRA and CDR2 YSYEKL. The CDR3 loop spans 15 amino acids. V lost 4 bases and J lost 3; bases outside the gene matches: 6. The CDR3 loop is CASSLTGGAYYGYTF. The DNA of the CDR3 is TGCGCCAGCAGCCTAACAGGGGGCGCGTACTATGGCTACACCTTC.

The chain recombines TRBV6-1 with TRBJ2-7; maybe TRBD1 (6 bases). Germline V gene sequence: CDR1 MNHNS, CDR2 SASEGT. V gave up 5 bases and J gave up 6 bases, with 17 bases separating them. CDR3 length equals 14 residues. This CDR3 reads CASSTQGLRVEQYF. CDR3 nucleotide sequence: TGTGCCAGCAGTACACAGGGTCTTCGCGTCGAGCAGTACTTC.

The chain couples TRBV5-1 to TRBJ2-1; 7 bases match TRBD2. Germline V gene data show CDR1 as SGHRS and CDR2 as YFSETQ. This CDR3 spans 15 amino acids. The V and J ends lost 1 base and 6 bases, in that order; junction bases with no gene match: 7. This chain's CDR3 is CASSLSSGYFNEQFF. The CDR3 DNA reads as TGCGCCAGCAGCTTGTCTAGCGGATATTTCAATGAGCAGTTCTTC.

The chain combines TRBV6-1 with TRBJ1-4, with D possibly matching TRBD1 (6 bases). Germline lookup yields CDR1 MNHNS and CDR2 SASEGT. The length of the CDR3 is 15 residues. Trimming pared 7 bases from V and 12 bases from J, leaving 24 bases between. DNA of the CDR3: TGTGCCAGCACCGGAGGCCGTTGGACAGTTCATGAACTGTTTTTT. This gives the protein CASTGGRWTVHELFF.

J is TRBJ2-7 and V is TRBV6-5; 7 bases match TRBD1. Looked up from germline, CDR1 is MNHEY and CDR2 is SVGAGI. The length of the CDR3 is 16 residues. J gave up 3 bases and V 0 bases, and 8 bases lay outside the gene matches. CDR3 in DNA: TGTGCCAGCAGTTACTCTAGGGACAGCCCCCACTACGAGCAGTACTTC. Protein sequence: CASSYSRDSPHYEQYF.

The chain joins TRBV13 to TRBJ2-1; 11 nucleotides line up with TRBD2. CDR1 is PRHDT, CDR2 FYEKMQ, per germline (reference sequence). The CDR3 has 15 residues. Trimming cost V 5 bases and J 7 bases; bases outside gene matches: 7. CDR3 loop: CASSQTSGTGNEQFF. CDR3 in DNA: TGTGCCAGCAGCCAGACTAGCGGGACAGGAAATGAGCAGTTCTTC.

The chain couples TRBV5-1 to TRBJ1-3; the D is unclear. Germline V gene lookup returns CDR1 SGHRS and CDR2 YFSETQ. The CDR3 spans 14 residues. V dropped 5 bases and J dropped 0 bases, with 9 bases sitting between them. In DNA form, the CDR3 reads TGCGCCAGCAGGCAAGCGGGCTCTGGAAACACCATATATTTT. Translation: CASRQAGSGNTIYF.

The chain employs TRBV7-9 and TRBJ2-1, with unresolved D. Germline CDR1 reads SEHNR; CDR2 reads FQNEAQ (reference sequence). Trimming removed 4 bases at V and 10 bases at J, with 5 bases between. This CDR3 spans 10 amino acids. CDR3 nucleotide sequence: TGTGCCAGCAGCTCTCTGGAGCAGTTCTTC. This codes for CASSSLEQFF. Full variable domain (remainder filled in from reference TRBV7-9 and TRBJ2-1): DTGVSQNPRHKITKRGQNVTFRCDPISEHNRLYWYRQTLGQGPEFLTYFQNEAQLEKSRLLSDRFSAERPKGSFSTLEIQRTEQGDSAMYLCASSSLEQFFGPGTRLTVL.

J is TRBJ1-2 and V is TRBV2; D is unresolved. Germline-derived CDR1 and CDR2 are SNHLY and FYNNEI. The CDR3 is 12 residues long. The V end lost 9 bases, the J end lost 4 bases, and 12 bases lay between the germline ends. The chain's CDR3 is CARMEGFYGYTF. For the CDR3, the DNA is TGTGCCAGGATGGAGGGTTTCTATGGCTACACCTTC.

The gene calls are TRBV10-2 and TRBJ1-5; 10 bases fit TRBD1. Germline V gives CDR1 WSHSY, CDR2 SAAADI. V lost 0 bases and J lost 7; bases outside the gene matches: 6. The CDR3 runs 16 residues. The DNA for the CDR3 is TGCGCCAGCAGTGAGTCAAGGACAGGGGGTGGGCAGCCCCAGCATTTT. This gives the protein CASSESRTGGGQPQHF.